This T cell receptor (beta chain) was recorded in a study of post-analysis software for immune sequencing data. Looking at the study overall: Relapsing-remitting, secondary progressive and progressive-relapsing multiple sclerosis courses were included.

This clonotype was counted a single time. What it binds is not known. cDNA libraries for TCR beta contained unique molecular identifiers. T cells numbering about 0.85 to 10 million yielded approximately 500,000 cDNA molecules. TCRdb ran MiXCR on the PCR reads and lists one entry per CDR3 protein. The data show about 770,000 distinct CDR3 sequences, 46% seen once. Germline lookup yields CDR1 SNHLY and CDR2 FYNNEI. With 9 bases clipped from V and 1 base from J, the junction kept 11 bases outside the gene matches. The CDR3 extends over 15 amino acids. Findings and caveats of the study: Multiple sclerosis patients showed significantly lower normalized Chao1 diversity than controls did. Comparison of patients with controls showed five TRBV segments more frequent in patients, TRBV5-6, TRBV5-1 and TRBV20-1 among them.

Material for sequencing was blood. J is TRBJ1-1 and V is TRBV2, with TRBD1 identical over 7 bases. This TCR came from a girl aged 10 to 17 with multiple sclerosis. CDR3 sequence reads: CASPLRGSGNTEAFF. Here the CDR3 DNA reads TGTGCCAGTCCTCTCAGGGGGAGTGGGAACACTGAAGCTTTCTTT.